The next 12 T cell receptor beta chains were all read from a single sample in a study of radiotherapy plus CTLA-4 blockade in lung cancer. Produced via immunoSEQ multiplex PCR; TCRdb's table is partial and in-frame only. There are tens of thousands of clones in the sample; 60% to 85% occur only once, and roughly 3.3% lies in the top ten. Sample: peripheral blood, taken from a patient treated with radiotherapy plus ipilimumab. These receptors all stem from a human donor with non-small cell lung cancer whose response to radiotherapy plus ipilimumab could not be evaluated.

This clone was counted a few times. The CDR3 DNA follows: TGTGCCAGCGGGAGGCAAAGGGAGACCCAGTACTTC. As protein: CASGRQRETQYF. The rearrangement joins TRBV2 to TRBJ2-5, with D tentatively TRBD2 (6 bases). The CDR3 runs to 12 residues. Per germline, CDR1 SNHLY and CDR2 FYNNEI. V shed 8 bases and J shed 5 bases, with 12 bases lying between them.

V and J are TRBV11-2 and TRBJ2-5, with 9 nucleotides matching TRBD2. Germline lookup yields CDR1 SGHAT and CDR2 FQNNGV. V trimming: 4 bases; J trimming: 7 bases; junction bases outside the gene matches: 19. This CDR3 region has 18 residues. The CDR3 nucleotides are TGTGCCAGCAGCTCTCGATTTGTGACTAGCGGTGGAACCGGGACCCAGTACTTC. This gives the protein CASSSRFVTSGGTGTQYF.

This chain uses TRBV5-1 with TRBJ2-5; D not resolved. Trimming cost V 0 bases and J 5 bases, with 17 bases left between them. The CDR3 sequence is 16 residues long. CDR1 is SGHRS, CDR2 YFSETQ, per germline. CDR3 in amino acids: CASSLGVLGAQETQYF. Written as DNA, the CDR3 is TGCGCCAGCAGCTTGGGAGTTTTAGGAGCGCAGGAGACCCAGTACTTC.

V and J are TRBV30 and TRBJ1-2; possibly TRBD1 for D (5 bases). Trimming took off 2 bases at V and 10 bases at J, with 14 bases between the two ends. The CDR3 runs 12 residues. Germline CDR1 GTSNPN, CDR2 SVGIG (reference sequence). CDR3 nucleotide sequence: TGTGCCTGGAGTATAGATGGCAGGGCCTACACCTTC. This encodes CAWSIDGRAYTF.

The chain combines TRBV7-8 with TRBJ2-7, with TRBD2 matching over 12 bases. The CDR3 covers 14 residues. The V gene end was trimmed by 6 bases and the J gene end by 3 bases; junction bases not matched to a gene: 3. Germline V lookup: CDR1 SGHVS, CDR2 FQNEAQ. CDR3 coding DNA: TGTGCCAGCAGATCACTAGCGGGAGGCTACGAGCAGTACTTC. This encodes CASRSLAGGYEQYF.

The V gene is TRBV19, the J gene TRBJ2-2, with 13 nucleotides matching TRBD2. Germline-derived CDR1 and CDR2 are LNHDA and SQIVND (reference sequence). CDR3 length: 15 amino acids. J lost 7 bases, V lost 4 bases, and 3 bases had no gene match. CDR3 residues: CASSRGLAGDGELFF. The CDR3 coding sequence is TGTGCCAGTAGTAGAGGACTAGCGGGAGACGGGGAGCTGTTTTTT.

The chain uses TRBV14 and TRBJ2-6; unclear D gene. The CDR3 length is 15 residues. Deletions cut 4 bases from V and 0 bases from J, with 7 bases between. Germline V gene data show CDR1 as SGHDN and CDR2 as FVKESK. The CDR3 loop reads CASSPDLSGANVLTF. In DNA form, the CDR3 reads TGTGCCAGCAGCCCAGACCTCTCTGGGGCCAACGTCCTGACTTTC.

CDR3 amino acids: CASSQVQALVRQDTGELFF. The DNA for the CDR3 is TGTGCCAGCAGCCAAGTCCAGGCTTTGGTTAGGCAGGACACCGGGGAGCTGTTTTTT. This chain connects TRBV14 to TRBJ2-2, with no clear D. V was shortened by 1 base and J by 3 bases, with 21 bases between the two germline ends. There are 19 residues in the CDR3. Germline V gene sequence: CDR1 SGHDN, CDR2 FVKESK.

This clone has only a few counts. This chain uses TRBV2 with TRBJ1-4; D possibly corresponds to TRBD1 (6 bases). The germline V gene encodes CDR1 SNHLY and CDR2 FYNNEI. The CDR3 spans 13 residues. Deletions cut 5 bases from V and 8 bases from J, with 12 bases between. DNA of the CDR3: TGTGCCAGCAGTATACAGGGTTGGGAAAAACTGTTTTTT. It codes for CASSIQGWEKLFF.

The chain combines TRBV29-1 with TRBJ1-1; perhaps TRBD1 as D (6 bases). This CDR3 region has 12 residues. V lost 4 bases to trimming and J lost 4 bases, with 10 bases between them. From germline, CDR1 is SQVTM and CDR2 ANQGSEA. The CDR3 DNA sequence: TGCAGCGTTGTTCGGGGGGCCACTGAAGCTTTCTTT. Residues: CSVVRGATEAFF.

CDR3 nucleotides: TGCGCCAGCAGCTTGGGGCCAGCGGGCTACCAAGAGACCCAGTACTTC. Translating gives CASSLGPAGYQETQYF. This sequence joins TRBV5-1 and TRBJ2-5; D is possibly TRBD2 (6 bases). The CDR3 has 16 amino acids. CDR1 SGHRS and CDR2 YFSETQ come from the germline V gene. Trimming took off 0 bases at V and 0 bases at J, with 12 bases between the two ends. The full variable domain, in which reference TRBV5-1 and TRBJ2-5 provide the parts outside the CDR3, is KAGVTQTPRYLIKTRGQQVTLSCSPISGHRSVSWYQQTPGQGLQFLFEYFSETQRNKGNFPGRFSGRQFSNSRSEMNVSTLELGDSALYLCASSLGPAGYQETQYFGPGTRLLVL.

This chain connects TRBV30 to TRBJ1-3; D is unclear. CDR3 length: 12 amino acids. Trimming took off 0 bases at V and 5 bases at J, with 5 bases between the two ends. The germline V gene encodes CDR1 GTSNPN and CDR2 SVGIG (reference sequence). CDR3 sequence reads: CAWSVLRNTIYF. Written as DNA, the CDR3 is TGTGCCTGGAGTGTACTCCGAAACACCATATATTTT. Using reference TRBV30 and TRBJ1-3 for the parts outside the CDR3, the full variable domain is SQTIHQWPATLVQPVGSPLSLECTVEGTSNPNLYWYRQAAGRGLQLLFYSVGIGQISSEVPQNLSASRPQDRQFILSSKKLLLSDSGFYLCAWSVLRNTIYFGEGSWLTVV.